The source of this T cell receptor (beta chain) is a study of blood T cell repertoires in COVID-19. Per germline, CDR1 LGHNT and CDR2 FRNRAP. This CDR3 has 13 residues. Between the trimmed V and J ends, which lost 0 bases and 5 bases, there was a span of 7 bases. Sequencing was performed with immunoSEQ multiplex PCR; in TCRdb, only in-frame clones are kept and a portion is missing. The repertoire holds a few hundred thousand clones, with 87% as singletons. This chain links TRBV12-5 with TRBJ1-1; D is unresolved. Material for sequencing was PBMCs or T cells enriched from blood (not recorded which). The TCR was taken from a woman aged 30 to 39 who had recovered from COVID-19. This CDR3 is CASGLVPGTEAFF. The CDR3 nucleotides are TGTGCTAGTGGTTTGGTACCGGGAACTGAAGCTTTCTTT.